The sequence of this TCR beta chain was determined in a study of naive and memory T cell subsets. The library had UMIs added by 3' ligation of an oligonucleotide to TCR cDNA. The sample holds a few counts of this clonotype. CDR1 is LNHDA and CDR2 is SQIVND in the germline V gene (reference sequence). The length of the CDR3 is 14 residues. V was clipped by 5 bases and J by 7 bases, with 15 bases between them. The SP2 primer and nested alpha and beta constant region primers amplified ligated cDNA in four rounds. TCRdb itself ran the UMI-ligation and nested PCR reads through MiXCR, one entry per CDR3 protein. The data show about 26,000 distinct CDR3 sequences, about 5.2% seen once.

The sequenced sample consisted of blood. The TCR sequence derives from an adult in good health. The chain uses TRBV19 and TRBJ2-1; D unclear. The CDR3 is CASSVLTPRNEQFF. In DNA, the CDR3 is TGTGCCAGTAGTGTGCTAACCCCCAGGAATGAGCAGTTCTTC.